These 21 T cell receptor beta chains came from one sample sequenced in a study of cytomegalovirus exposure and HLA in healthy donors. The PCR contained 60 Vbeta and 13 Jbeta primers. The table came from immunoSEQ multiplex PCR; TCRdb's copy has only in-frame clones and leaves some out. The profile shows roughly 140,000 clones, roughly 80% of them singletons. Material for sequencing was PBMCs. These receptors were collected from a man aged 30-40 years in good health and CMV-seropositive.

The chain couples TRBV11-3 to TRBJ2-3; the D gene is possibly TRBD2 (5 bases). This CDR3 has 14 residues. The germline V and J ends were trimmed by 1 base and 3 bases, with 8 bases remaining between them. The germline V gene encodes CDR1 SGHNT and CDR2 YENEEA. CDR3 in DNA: TGTGCCAGCAGCTTAGTAGAGGGAACAGATACGCAGTATTTT. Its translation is CASSLVEGTDTQYF.

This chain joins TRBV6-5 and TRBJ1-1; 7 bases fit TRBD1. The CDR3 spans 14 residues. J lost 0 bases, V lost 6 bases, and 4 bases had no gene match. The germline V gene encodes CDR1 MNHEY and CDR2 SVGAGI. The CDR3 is CASSKQGMNTEAFF. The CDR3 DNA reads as TGTGCCAGCAGCAAACAGGGGATGAACACTGAAGCTTTCTTT.

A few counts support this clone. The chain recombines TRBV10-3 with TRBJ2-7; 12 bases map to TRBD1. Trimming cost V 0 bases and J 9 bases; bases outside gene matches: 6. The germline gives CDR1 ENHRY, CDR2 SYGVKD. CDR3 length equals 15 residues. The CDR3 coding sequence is TGTGCCATCAGTGAGTCTGGGACAGGGGGCTCTCGGCAGTACTTC. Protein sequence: CAISESGTGGSRQYF.

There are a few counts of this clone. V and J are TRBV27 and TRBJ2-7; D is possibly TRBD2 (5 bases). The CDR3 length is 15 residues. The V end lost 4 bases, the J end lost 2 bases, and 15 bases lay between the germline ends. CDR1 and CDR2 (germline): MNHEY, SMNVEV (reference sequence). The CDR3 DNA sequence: TGTGCCAGCAGTTCAACTAGTACCCTAACCTACGAGCAGTACTTC. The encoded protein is CASSSTSTLTYEQYF.

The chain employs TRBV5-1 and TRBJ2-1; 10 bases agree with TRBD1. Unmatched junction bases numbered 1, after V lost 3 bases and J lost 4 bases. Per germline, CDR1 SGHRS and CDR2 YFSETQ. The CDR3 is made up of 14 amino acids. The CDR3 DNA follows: TGCGCCAGCAGCTGGACAGGGGGATACAATGAGCAGTTCTTC. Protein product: CASSWTGGYNEQFF.

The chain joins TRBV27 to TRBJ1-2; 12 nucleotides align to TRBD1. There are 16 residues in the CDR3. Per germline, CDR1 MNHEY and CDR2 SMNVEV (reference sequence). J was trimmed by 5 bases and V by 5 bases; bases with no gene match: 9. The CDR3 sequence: CASSPGQGALGYGYTF. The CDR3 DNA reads TGTGCCAGCAGTCCGGGACAGGGGGCGTTGGGATATGGCTACACCTTC.

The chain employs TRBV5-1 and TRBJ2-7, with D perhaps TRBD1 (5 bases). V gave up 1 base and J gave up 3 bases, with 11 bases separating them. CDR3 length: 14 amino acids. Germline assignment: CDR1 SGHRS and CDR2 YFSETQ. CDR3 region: CASSLPQQDYEQYF. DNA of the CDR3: TGCGCCAGCAGCTTGCCCCAACAGGACTACGAGCAGTACTTC. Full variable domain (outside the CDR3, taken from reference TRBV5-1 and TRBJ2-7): KAGVTQTPRYLIKTRGQQVTLSCSPISGHRSVSWYQQTPGQGLQFLFEYFSETQRNKGNFPGRFSGRQFSNSRSEMNVSTLELGDSALYLCASSLPQQDYEQYFGPGTRLTVT.

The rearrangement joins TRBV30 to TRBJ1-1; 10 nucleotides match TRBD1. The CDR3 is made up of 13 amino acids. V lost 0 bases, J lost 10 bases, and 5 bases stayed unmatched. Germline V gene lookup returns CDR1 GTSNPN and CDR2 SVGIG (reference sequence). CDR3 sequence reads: CAWSVLDRGRAFF. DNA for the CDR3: TGTGCCTGGAGTGTACTGGACAGGGGGAGAGCTTTCTTT. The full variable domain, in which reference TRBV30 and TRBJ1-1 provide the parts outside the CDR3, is SQTIHQWPATLVQPVGSPLSLECTVEGTSNPNLYWYRQAAGRGLQLLFYSVGIGQISSEVPQNLSASRPQDRQFILSSKKLLLSDSGFYLCAWSVLDRGRAFFGQGTRLTVV.

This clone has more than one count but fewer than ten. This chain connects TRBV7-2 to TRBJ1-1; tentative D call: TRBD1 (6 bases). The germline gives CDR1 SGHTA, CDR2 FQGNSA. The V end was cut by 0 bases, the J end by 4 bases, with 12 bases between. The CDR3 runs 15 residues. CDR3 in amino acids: CASSLAPRGSTEAFF. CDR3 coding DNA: TGTGCCAGCAGCTTAGCGCCAAGGGGGAGCACTGAAGCTTTCTTT.

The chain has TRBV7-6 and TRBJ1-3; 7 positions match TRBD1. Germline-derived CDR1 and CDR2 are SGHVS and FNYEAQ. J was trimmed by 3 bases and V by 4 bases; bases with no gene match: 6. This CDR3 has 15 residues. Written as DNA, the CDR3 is TGTGCCAGCAGCTATACAGGGGACTTTGGAAACACCATATATTTT. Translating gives CASSYTGDFGNTIYF.

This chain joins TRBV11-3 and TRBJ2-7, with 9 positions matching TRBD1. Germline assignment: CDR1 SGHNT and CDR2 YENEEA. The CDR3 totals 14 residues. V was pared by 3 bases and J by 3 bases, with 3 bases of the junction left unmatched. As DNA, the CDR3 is TGTGCCAGCAGCTTCCGGGACAGGGTCTACGAGCAGTACTTC. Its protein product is CASSFRDRVYEQYF.

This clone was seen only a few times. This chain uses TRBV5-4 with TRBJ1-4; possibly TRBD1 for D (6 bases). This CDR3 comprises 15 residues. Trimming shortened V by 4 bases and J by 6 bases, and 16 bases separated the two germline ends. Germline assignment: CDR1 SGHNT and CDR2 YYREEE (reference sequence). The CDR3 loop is CASSNSGAGDEKLFF. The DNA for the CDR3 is TGTGCCAGCAGCAATTCAGGGGCGGGGGATGAAAAACTGTTTTTT.

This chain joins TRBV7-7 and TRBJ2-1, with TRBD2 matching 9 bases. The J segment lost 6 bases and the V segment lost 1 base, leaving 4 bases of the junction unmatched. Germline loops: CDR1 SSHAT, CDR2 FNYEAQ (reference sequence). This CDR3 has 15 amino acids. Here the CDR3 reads CASSLGGGRANEQFF. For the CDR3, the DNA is TGTGCCAGCAGCTTAGGGGGCGGGAGGGCCAATGAGCAGTTCTTC.

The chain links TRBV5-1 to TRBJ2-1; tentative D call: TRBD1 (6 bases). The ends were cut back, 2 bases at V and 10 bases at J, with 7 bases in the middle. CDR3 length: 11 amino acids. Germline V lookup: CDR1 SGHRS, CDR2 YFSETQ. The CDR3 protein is CASSFGQEQFF. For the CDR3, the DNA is TGCGCCAGCAGCTTCGGACAGGAGCAGTTCTTC. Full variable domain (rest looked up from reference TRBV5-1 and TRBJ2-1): KAGVTQTPRYLIKTRGQQVTLSCSPISGHRSVSWYQQTPGQGLQFLFEYFSETQRNKGNFPGRFSGRQFSNSRSEMNVSTLELGDSALYLCASSFGQEQFFGPGTRLTVL.

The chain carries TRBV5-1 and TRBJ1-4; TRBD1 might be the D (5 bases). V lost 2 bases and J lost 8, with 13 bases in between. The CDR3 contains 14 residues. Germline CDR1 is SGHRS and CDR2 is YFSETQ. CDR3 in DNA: TGCGCCAGCAGCTTTTCGGGGGTGAAAGAAAAACTGTTTTTT. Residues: CASSFSGVKEKLFF. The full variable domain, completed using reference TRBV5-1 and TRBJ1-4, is KAGVTQTPRYLIKTRGQQVTLSCSPISGHRSVSWYQQTPGQGLQFLFEYFSETQRNKGNFPGRFSGRQFSNSRSEMNVSTLELGDSALYLCASSFSGVKEKLFFGSGTQLSVL.

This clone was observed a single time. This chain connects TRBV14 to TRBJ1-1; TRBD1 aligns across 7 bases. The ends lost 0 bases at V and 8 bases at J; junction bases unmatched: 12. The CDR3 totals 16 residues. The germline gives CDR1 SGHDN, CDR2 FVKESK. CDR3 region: CASSQEYRGRGGEAFF. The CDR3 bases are TGTGCCAGCAGCCAAGAGTACAGGGGACGCGGGGGGGAAGCTTTCTTT.

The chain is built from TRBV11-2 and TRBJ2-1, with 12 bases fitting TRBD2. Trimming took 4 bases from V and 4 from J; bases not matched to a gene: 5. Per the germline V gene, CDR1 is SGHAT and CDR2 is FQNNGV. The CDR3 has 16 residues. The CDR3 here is CASSSRTSGAYNEQFF. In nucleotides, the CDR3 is TGTGCCAGCAGCTCACGGACTAGCGGGGCGTACAATGAGCAGTTCTTC.

In nucleotides, the CDR3 is TGTGCCAGCACTAGGACTTTTTACGAGCAGTACTTC. This encodes CASTRTFYEQYF. The gene calls are TRBV6-1 and TRBJ2-7, with D perhaps TRBD2 (5 bases). The CDR3 totals 12 residues. Germline lookup yields CDR1 MNHNS and CDR2 SASEGT. V was clipped by 7 bases and J by 4 bases, with 11 bases between them.

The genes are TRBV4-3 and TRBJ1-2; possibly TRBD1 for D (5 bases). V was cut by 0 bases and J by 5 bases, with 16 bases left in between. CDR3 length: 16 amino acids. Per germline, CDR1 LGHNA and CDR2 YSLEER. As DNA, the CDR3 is TGCGCCAGCAGCCAAGACCCCAGGGTACCCCTTTATGGCTACACCTTC. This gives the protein CASSQDPRVPLYGYTF.

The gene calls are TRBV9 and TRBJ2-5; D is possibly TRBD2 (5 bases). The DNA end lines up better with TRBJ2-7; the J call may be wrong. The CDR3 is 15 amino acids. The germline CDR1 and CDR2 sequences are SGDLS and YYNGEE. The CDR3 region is CASNIGGGPSYEQYF. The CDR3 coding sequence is TGTGCCAGCAACATCGGAGGTGGACCCTCCTACGAGCAGTACTTC.

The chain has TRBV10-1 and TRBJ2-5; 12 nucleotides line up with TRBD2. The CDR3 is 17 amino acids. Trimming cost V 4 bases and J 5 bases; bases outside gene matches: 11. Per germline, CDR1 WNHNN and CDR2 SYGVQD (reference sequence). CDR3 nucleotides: TGCGCCAGCAGTGCCGACGGGACTAGCGGGCTGAGGGAGACCCAGTACTTC. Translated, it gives CASSADGTSGLRETQYF.